The clone carrying this TCR beta chain appeared a single time. Assay: immunoSEQ multiplex PCR; the TCRdb copy retains only in-frame clones and omits some. Here the sample spans more than 90,000 clones, 88% being singletons. The data belong to a study of radiotherapy plus CTLA-4 blockade in lung cancer. The CDR3 spans 14 residues. V lost 11 bases and J lost 7, with 20 bases in between. Per germline, CDR1 MDHEN and CDR2 SYDVKM. The input for sequencing was peripheral blood, taken from a patient treated with radiotherapy plus ipilimumab. The receptor's source is a human donor with non-small cell lung cancer that progressed on radiotherapy plus ipilimumab. The rearrangement links TRBV28 to TRBJ2-2, with a weak D call TRBD1 (6 bases). CDR3 DNA sequence: TGTGCCGGTCAGGGGACCGATGAGTTCGGGGAGCTGTTTTTT. The encoded protein is CAGQGTDEFGELFF.